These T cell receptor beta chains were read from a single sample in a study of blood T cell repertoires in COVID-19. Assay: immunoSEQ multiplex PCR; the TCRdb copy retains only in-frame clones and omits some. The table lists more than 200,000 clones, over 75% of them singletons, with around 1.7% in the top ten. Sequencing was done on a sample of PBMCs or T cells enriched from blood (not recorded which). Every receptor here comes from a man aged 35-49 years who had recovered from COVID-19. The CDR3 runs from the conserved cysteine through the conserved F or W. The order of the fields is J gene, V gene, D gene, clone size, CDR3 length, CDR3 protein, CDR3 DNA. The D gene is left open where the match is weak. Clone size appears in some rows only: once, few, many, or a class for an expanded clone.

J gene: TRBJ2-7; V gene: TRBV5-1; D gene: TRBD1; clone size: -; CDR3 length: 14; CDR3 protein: CASSVGTGGNEQYF; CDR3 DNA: TGCGCCAGCAGCGTCGGGACAGGGGGCAACGAGCAGTACTTC
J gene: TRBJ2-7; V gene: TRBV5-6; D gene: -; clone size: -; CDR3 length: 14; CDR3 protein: CASSTRGASYEQYF; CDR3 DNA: TGTGCCAGCAGCACCCGCGGGGCTTCCTACGAGCAGTACTTC
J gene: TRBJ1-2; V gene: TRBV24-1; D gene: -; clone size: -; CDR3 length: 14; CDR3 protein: CATSEGARDYGYTF; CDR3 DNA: TGTGCCACCAGTGAGGGGGCGCGAGACTATGGCTACACCTTC
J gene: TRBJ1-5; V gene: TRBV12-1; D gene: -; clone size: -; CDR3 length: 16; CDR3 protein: CASSLVYRDTNQPQHF; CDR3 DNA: TGTGCCAGCAGCCTCGTTTACCGGGACACAAATCAGCCCCAGCATTTT
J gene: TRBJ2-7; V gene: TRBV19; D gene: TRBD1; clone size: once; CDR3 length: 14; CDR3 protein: CASSLRTGSHEQYF; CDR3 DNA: TGTGCCAGTAGTCTCCGGACAGGGAGCCACGAGCAGTACTTC
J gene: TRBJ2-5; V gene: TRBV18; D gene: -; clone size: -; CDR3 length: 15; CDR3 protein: CASSPRTAFQETQYF; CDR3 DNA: TGTGCCAGCTCACCGAGGACAGCGTTCCAAGAGACCCAGTACTTC
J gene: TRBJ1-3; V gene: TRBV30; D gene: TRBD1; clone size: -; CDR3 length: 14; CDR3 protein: CAWSGQGSGNTIYF; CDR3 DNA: TGTGCCTGGAGTGGACAGGGTTCTGGAAACACCATATATTTT
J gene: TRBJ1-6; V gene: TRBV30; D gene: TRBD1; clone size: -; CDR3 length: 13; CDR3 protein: CAWEGQGQSPLHF; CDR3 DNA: TGTGCCTGGGAAGGACAGGGACAATCACCCCTCCACTTT
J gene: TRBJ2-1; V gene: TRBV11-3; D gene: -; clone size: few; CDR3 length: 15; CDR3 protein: CASSSGQGNYNEQFF; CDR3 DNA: TGTGCCAGCAGCTCCGGTCAGGGAAACTACAATGAGCAGTTCTTC
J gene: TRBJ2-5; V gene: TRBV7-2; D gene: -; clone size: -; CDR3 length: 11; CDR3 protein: CASSLQETQYF; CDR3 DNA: TGTGCCAGCAGCCTTCAAGAGACCCAGTACTTC
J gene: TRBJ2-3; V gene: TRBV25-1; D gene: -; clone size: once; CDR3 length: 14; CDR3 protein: CASSERQFTDTQYF; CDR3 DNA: TGTGCCAGCAGTGAGAGACAGTTCACAGATACGCAGTATTTT
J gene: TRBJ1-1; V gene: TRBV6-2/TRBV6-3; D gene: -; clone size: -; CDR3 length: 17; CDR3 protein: CASSDNRDTKTNTEAFF; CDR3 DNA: TGTGCCAGCAGTGACAACCGGGACACGAAGACGAACACTGAAGCTTTCTTT
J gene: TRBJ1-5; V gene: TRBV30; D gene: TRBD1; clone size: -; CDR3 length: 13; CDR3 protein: CAWSRQGDQPQHF; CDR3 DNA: TGTGCCTGGAGCCGACAGGGAGATCAGCCCCAGCATTTT
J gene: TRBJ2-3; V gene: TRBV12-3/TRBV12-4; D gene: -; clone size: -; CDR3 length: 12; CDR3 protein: CASSFFTDTQYF; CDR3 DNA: TGTGCCAGCAGTTTCTTCACAGATACGCAGTATTTT
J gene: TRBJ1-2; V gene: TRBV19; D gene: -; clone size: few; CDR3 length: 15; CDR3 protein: CASSIDPGLGGGYTF; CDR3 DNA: TGTGCCAGTAGTATAGACCCGGGACTTGGCGGTGGCTACACCTTC
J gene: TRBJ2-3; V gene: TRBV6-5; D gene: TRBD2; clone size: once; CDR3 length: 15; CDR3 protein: CASSYQSGRGDTQYF; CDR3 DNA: TGTGCCAGCAGTTACCAGAGCGGGAGAGGAGATACGCAGTATTTT
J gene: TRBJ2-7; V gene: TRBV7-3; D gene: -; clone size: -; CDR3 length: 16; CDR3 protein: CASSLIHSTAPYEQYF; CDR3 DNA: TGTGCCAGCAGCTTAATCCATTCCACAGCCCCTTACGAGCAGTACTTC
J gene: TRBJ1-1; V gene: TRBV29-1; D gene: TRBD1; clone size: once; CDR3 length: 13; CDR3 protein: CSVTTGGNTEAFF; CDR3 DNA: TGCAGCGTCACGACAGGGGGGAACACTGAAGCTTTCTTT
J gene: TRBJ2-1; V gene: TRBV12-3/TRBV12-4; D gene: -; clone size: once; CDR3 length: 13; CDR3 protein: CASSFGERDEQFF; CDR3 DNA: TGTGCCAGCAGTTTCGGGGAGCGGGATGAGCAGTTCTTC
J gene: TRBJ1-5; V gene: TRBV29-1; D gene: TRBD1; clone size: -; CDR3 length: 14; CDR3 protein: CSVVGQGVNQPQHF; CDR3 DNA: TGCAGCGTCGTGGGGCAGGGGGTCAATCAGCCCCAGCATTTT
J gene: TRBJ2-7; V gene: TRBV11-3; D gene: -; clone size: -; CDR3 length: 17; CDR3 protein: CASSSPPKVASLYEQYF; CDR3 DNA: TGTGCCAGCAGCTCACCCCCTAAAGTAGCATCCCTCTACGAGCAGTACTTC
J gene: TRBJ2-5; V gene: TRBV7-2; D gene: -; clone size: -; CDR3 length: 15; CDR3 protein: CASSLNREGRETQYF; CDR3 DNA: TGTGCCAGCAGCTTAAACAGGGAGGGTAGAGAGACCCAGTACTTC
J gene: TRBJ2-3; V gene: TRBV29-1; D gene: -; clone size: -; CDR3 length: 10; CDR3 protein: CSVVRDTQYF; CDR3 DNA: TGCAGCGTTGTCAGAGATACGCAGTATTTT
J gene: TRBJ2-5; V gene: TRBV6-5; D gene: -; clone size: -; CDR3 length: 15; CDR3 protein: CASSYSLQGGETQYF; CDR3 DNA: TGTGCCAGCAGTTACTCGCTTCAGGGGGGAGAGACCCAGTACTTC
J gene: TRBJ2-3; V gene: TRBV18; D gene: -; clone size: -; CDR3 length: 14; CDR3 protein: CASRPGFTGDTQYF; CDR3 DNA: TGTGCCAGCCGGCCGGGATTCACAGGGGATACGCAGTATTTT
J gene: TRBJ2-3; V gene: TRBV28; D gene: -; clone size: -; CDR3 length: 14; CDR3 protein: CASSFEGPTDTQYF; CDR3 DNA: TGTGCCAGCAGTTTTGAGGGCCCCACAGATACGCAGTATTTT
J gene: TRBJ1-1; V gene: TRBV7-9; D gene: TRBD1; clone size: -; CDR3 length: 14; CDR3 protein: CASSSDRGHTEAFF; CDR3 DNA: TGTGCCAGCAGCTCCGACAGGGGGCACACTGAAGCTTTCTTT
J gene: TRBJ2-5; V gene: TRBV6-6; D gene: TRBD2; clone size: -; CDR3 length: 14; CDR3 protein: CASSSSGRQETQYF; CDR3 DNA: TGTGCCAGCAGTTCTAGCGGGAGACAGGAGACCCAGTACTTC
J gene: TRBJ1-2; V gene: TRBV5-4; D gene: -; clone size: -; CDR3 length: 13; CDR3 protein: CASSLGWAYGYTF; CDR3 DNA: TGTGCCAGCAGCTTGGGGTGGGCCTATGGCTACACCTTC
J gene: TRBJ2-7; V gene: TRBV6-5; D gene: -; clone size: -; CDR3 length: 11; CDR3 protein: CASHQGYEQYF; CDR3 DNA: TGTGCCAGTCACCAGGGCTACGAGCAGTACTTC
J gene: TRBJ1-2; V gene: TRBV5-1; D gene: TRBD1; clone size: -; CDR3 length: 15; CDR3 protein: CASSLKRGQGYGYTF; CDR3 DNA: TGCGCCAGCAGCTTGAAAAGGGGACAGGGATATGGCTACACCTTC
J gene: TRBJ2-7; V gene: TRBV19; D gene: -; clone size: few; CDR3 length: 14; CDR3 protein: CASSIEANSYEQYF; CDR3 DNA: TGTGCCAGTAGTATTGAGGCGAATTCCTACGAGCAGTACTTC
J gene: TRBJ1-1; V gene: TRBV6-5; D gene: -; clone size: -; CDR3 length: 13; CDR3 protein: CASSYNRETGAFF; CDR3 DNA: TGTGCCAGCAGTTACAACCGCGAGACAGGAGCTTTCTTT
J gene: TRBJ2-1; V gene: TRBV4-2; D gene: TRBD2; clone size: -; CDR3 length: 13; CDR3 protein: CASSPTSGRAGFF; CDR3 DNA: TGTGCCAGCAGCCCGACTAGCGGGAGGGCGGGGTTCTTC
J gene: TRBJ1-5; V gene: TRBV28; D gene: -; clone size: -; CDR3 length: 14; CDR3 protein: CASSSIQFWQTRHF; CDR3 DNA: TGTGCCAGCAGTTCCATCCAATTTTGGCAGACTCGACATTTT
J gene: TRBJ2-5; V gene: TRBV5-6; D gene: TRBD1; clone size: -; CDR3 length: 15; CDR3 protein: CASSPYRGSGETQYF; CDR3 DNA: TGTGCCAGCAGCCCCTACAGGGGGAGTGGGGAGACCCAGTACTTC
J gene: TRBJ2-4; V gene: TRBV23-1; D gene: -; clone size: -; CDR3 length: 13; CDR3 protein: CASSVLAKNIQYF; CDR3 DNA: TGCGCCAGCAGTGTACTAGCCAAAAACATTCAGTACTTC
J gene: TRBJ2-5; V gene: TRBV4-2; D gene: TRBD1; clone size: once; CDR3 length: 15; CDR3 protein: CASSQYGTGVETQYF; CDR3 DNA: TGTGCCAGCAGCCAATATGGGACAGGGGTAGAGACCCAGTACTTC
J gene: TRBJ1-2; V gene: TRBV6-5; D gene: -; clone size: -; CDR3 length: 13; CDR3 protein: CASSYSIGDGYTF; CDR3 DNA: TGTGCCAGCAGTTACTCGATCGGGGATGGCTACACCTTC
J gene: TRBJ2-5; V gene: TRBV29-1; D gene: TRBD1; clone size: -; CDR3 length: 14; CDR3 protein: CSGAGTGVLETQYF; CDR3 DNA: TGCAGCGGCGCCGGGACAGGGGTCTTGGAGACCCAGTACTTC
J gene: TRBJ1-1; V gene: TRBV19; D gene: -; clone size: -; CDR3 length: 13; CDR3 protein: CASSQTVNTEAFF; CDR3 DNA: TGTGCCAGTAGCCAAACAGTGAACACTGAAGCTTTCTTT
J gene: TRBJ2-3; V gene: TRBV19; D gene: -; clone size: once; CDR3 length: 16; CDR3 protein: CASSTAWGTGTDTQYF; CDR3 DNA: TGTGCCAGTAGTACGGCTTGGGGGACTGGGACAGATACGCAGTATTTT
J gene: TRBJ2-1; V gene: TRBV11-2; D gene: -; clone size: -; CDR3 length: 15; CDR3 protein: CASSLEVRSSNEQFF; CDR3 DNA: TGTGCCAGCAGCTTAGAGGTCAGGTCAAGCAATGAGCAGTTCTTC